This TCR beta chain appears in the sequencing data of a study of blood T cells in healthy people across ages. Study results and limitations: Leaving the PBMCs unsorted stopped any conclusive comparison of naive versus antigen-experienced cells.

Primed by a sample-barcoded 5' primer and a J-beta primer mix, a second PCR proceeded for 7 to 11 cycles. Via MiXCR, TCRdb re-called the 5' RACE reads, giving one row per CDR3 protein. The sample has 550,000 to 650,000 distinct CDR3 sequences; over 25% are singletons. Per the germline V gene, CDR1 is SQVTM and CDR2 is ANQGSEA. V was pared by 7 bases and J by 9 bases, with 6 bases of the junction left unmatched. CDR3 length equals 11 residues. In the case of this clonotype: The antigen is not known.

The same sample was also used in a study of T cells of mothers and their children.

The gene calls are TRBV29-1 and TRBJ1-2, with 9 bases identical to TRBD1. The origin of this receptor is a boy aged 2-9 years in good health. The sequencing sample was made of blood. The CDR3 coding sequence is TGCAGCGCGGGACAGGGTATGAGCTACACCTTC. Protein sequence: CSAGQGMSYTF.